This entry lists 9 T cell receptor beta chains sequenced from one sample in a study of cytomegalovirus exposure and HLA in healthy donors. The PCR made use of 60 Vbeta and 13 Jbeta primers. TCRdb's copy holds only in-frame clones and misses some; the assay was immunoSEQ multiplex PCR. Counted here are tens of thousands of clones, around 85% occurring once; the ten biggest clones make up roughly 1.8%. Material for sequencing was PBMCs. The receptors originated from a man aged 35-49 years in good health and CMV-seronegative.

This clone was observed a handful of times. The CDR3: CASSPRTSKNIQYF. The CDR3, as DNA: TGTGCCAGCAGCCCACGGACAAGCAAAAACATTCAGTACTTC. The chain uses TRBV5-8 and TRBJ2-4; tentative D call: TRBD1 (5 bases). Germline V CDR1 and CDR2: SGHTS, YDEGEE. V lost 4 bases and J lost 3, with 11 bases in between. The CDR3 totals 14 residues. The variable domain in full, with the rest retrieved from reference TRBV5-8 and TRBJ2-4, is EAGVTQSPTHLIKTRGQQATLRCSPISGHTSVYWYQQALGLGLQFLLWYDEGEERNRGNFPPRFSGRQFPNYSSELNVNALELEDSALYLCASSPRTSKNIQYFGAGTRLSVL.

This clone has just a few counts. The chain employs TRBV7-9 and TRBJ2-6, with 9 bases matching TRBD1. The CDR3 extends over 16 amino acids. The trim removed 4 bases at V and 0 bases at J, leaving 1 base unmatched. Germline values: CDR1 SEHNR, CDR2 FQNEAQ (reference sequence). The CDR3 nucleotides read TGTGCCAGCAGCTCGACAGGGGGCTCTGGGGCCAACGTCCTGACTTTC. This encodes CASSSTGGSGANVLTF.

With respect to this clone: The germline gene is not matched at one end of the junction; a read error may be the cause. The J gene is TRBJ1-5, the V gene TRBV9; 8 positions agree with TRBD1. The germline gives CDR1 SGDLS, CDR2 YYNGEE. This CDR3 contains 13 residues. The CDR3 protein is CASSVTGQGRLYF. The CDR3 bases are TGTGCCAGCAGCGTAACCGGACAGGGTCGTTTGTATTTT.

V gene TRBV9 combines with J gene TRBJ2-5, with D hard to call. The V gene's germline CDR1 is SGDLS and CDR2 YYNGEE. Between the trimmed V and J ends, which lost 4 bases and 5 bases, there was a span of 9 bases. This CDR3 is 12 amino acids long. CDR3 sequence reads: CASSRIGETQYF. As DNA, the CDR3 is TGTGCCAGCAGCAGGATCGGGGAGACCCAGTACTTC.

CDR3 in DNA: TGTGCCATCAGTGAGACTAGGACCGGCACAGATACGCAGTATTTT. Residues: CAISETRTGTDTQYF. This rearrangement joins TRBV10-3 to TRBJ2-3, with D possibly matching TRBD2 (5 bases). Germline assignment: CDR1 ENHRY and CDR2 SYGVKD. The length of the CDR3 is 15 residues. The V and J ends lost 2 bases and 1 base respectively, with 10 bases between them.

The gene calls are TRBV5-4 and TRBJ1-2; D gene unclear. There are 13 residues in the CDR3. Germline V gene lookup returns CDR1 SGHNT and CDR2 YYREEE (reference sequence). Trimming removed 0 bases at V and 4 bases at J, with 7 bases between. Here the CDR3 DNA reads TGTGCCAGCAGCTTGGCAGGCACCTATGGCTACACCTTC. It yields the protein CASSLAGTYGYTF.

The CDR3 loop reads CASSLDWGWTQYF. CDR3 bases: TGTGCCAGCAGTTTGGATTGGGGCTGGACCCAGTACTTC. The chain combines TRBV6-5 with TRBJ2-5; maybe TRBD1 (5 bases). The V and J ends lost 4 bases and 7 bases respectively, with 13 bases between them. The CDR3 runs 13 residues. Germline values: CDR1 MNHEY, CDR2 SVGAGI.

The gene calls are TRBV5-6 and TRBJ2-1; the match to TRBD1 covers 8 bases. V lost 3 bases to trimming and J lost 5 bases; unmatched junction nucleotides: 10. The CDR3 runs to 16 residues. Germline CDR1 reads SGHDT; CDR2 reads YYEEEE. The DNA of the CDR3 is TGTGCCAGCAGCTCTGACAGGGGTAGAGGCCACAATGAGCAGTTCTTC. As protein: CASSSDRGRGHNEQFF.

J is TRBJ2-1 and V is TRBV10-3; D perhaps matches TRBD2 (7 bases). V was pared by 7 bases and J by 4 bases, with 14 bases between. The germline V gene has CDR1 ENHRY and CDR2 SYGVKD. The CDR3 has 14 amino acids. CDR3 region: CAITKGGGYNEQFF. The DNA of the CDR3 is TGTGCCATCACCAAGGGGGGGGGATACAATGAGCAGTTCTTC.